The clone carrying this T cell receptor beta chain was recorded only once. This CDR3 region has 16 residues. The germline V gene encodes CDR1 SGHTA and CDR2 FQGTGA. The V and J ends lost 3 bases and 4 bases, in that order; junction bases with no gene match: 5. The data belong to a study of T cell responses to AZD1222 COVID-19 vaccine. Sequenced by immunoSEQ multiplex PCR; TCRdb stores in-frame clones only, minus some. The sample lists 65,000 to 100,000 clones, roughly 86% occurring once. This specimen consisted of peripheral blood, obtained 28 days after the second AZD1222 dose. The genes are TRBV7-3 and TRBJ2-1; 11 bases map to TRBD2. This TCR derives from an adult who received the AZD1222 COVID-19 vaccine. The CDR3 spells CASSFLAGGGYNEQFF. CDR3 coding DNA: TGTGCCAGCAGCTTCCTAGCGGGAGGAGGTTACAATGAGCAGTTCTTC.